A single sample is the source of the 10 T cell receptor beta chains below, sequenced in a study of blood T cell repertoires in COVID-19. The protocol was immunoSEQ multiplex PCR, while the TCRdb copy is restricted to in-frame clones and leaves out a portion. The profile shows 90,000 to 120,000 clones, 88% of them singletons. The sample was peripheral blood. These receptors came from a man between 45 and 60 years old with active or convalescent COVID-19.

The chain employs TRBV15 and TRBJ1-4; perhaps TRBD1 as D (6 bases). Germline V gene sequence: CDR1 LNHNV, CDR2 YYDKDF (reference sequence). There are 13 residues in the CDR3. Trimming cost V 5 bases and J 7 bases, with 11 bases left between them. The CDR3 DNA reads TGTGCCACCAGCCGGGGGGCAGGTGAAAAACTGTTTTTT. It is translated as CATSRGAGEKLFF.

The CDR3 bases are TGTGCCAGCAGCGAGCCTCCTGACAGGATGAACACTGAAGCTTTCTTT. It codes for CASSEPPDRMNTEAFF. The V and J genes are TRBV9 and TRBJ1-1, with D perhaps matching TRBD1 (6 bases). The V end was cut by 3 bases, the J end by 0 bases, with 15 bases between. CDR1 is SGDLS, CDR2 YYNGEE, per germline. The CDR3 has 16 residues.

CDR3 sequence: CATSDRTSDYNEQFF. The CDR3 nucleotides are TGTGCCACCAGTGATCGGACTAGCGATTACAATGAGCAGTTCTTC. The V gene is TRBV24-1, the J gene TRBJ2-1; 9 bases map to TRBD2. Looked up from germline, CDR1 is KGHDR and CDR2 is SFDVKD. Germline trimming cut 3 bases from V and 4 bases from J; bases unmatched to any gene: 3. CDR3 length: 15 amino acids.

V usage is TRBV5-4 and J usage is TRBJ2-5; D unclear. Trimming cost V 1 base and J 3 bases, with 7 bases left between them. CDR1 is SGHNT, CDR2 YYREEE, per germline (reference sequence). This CDR3 is 13 amino acids long. The CDR3: CASSLMAKETQYF. The CDR3 DNA sequence: TGTGCCAGCAGCTTGATGGCAAAAGAGACCCAGTACTTC.

The V and J genes are TRBV19 and TRBJ1-5; 9 nucleotides align to TRBD1. The CDR3 spans 16 residues. Unmatched junction bases numbered 10, after V lost 5 bases and J lost 5 bases. Germline V CDR1 and CDR2: LNHDA, SQIVND (reference sequence). The CDR3 region is CASSRGTGLIHQPQHF. CDR3 coding DNA: TGTGCCAGTAGTCGGGGGACAGGGCTCATCCATCAGCCCCAGCATTTT.

The CDR3 is CASSGDRDNEQFF. CDR3 DNA sequence: TGTGCCAGCAGTGGGGACAGGGATAATGAGCAGTTCTTC. The V gene is TRBV2, the J gene TRBJ2-1; 9 bases match TRBD1. The germline V gene has CDR1 SNHLY and CDR2 FYNNEI. With V trimmed by 4 bases and J by 7 bases, 2 bases remained unmatched. The CDR3 runs 13 residues.

The rearrangement links TRBV18 to TRBJ1-2; 9 bases are shared with TRBD1. The V segment lost 3 bases and the J segment 7 bases; nucleotides outside the gene matches: 6. This CDR3 has 14 amino acids. Germline-derived CDR1 and CDR2 are KGHSH and LQKENI. The CDR3 reads CASSPGTGLIGYTF. The CDR3 region has the DNA TGTGCCAGCTCACCCGGGACAGGGTTGATTGGCTACACCTTC. Using reference TRBV18 and TRBJ1-2 for the parts outside the CDR3, the full variable domain is NAGVMQNPRHLVRRRGQEARLRCSPMKGHSHVYWYRQLPEEGLKFMVYLQKENIIDESGMPKERFSAEFPKEGPSILRIQQVVRGDSAAYFCASSPGTGLIGYTFGSGTRLTVV.

The rearrangement uses TRBV5-4 and TRBJ2-5; D gene unclear. Germline CDR1 SGHNT, CDR2 YYREEE (reference sequence). The CDR3 has 14 residues. Trimming removed 3 bases at V and 3 bases at J, with 12 bases between. The CDR3 reads CASSSFERKETQYF. For the CDR3, the DNA is TGTGCCAGCAGCTCGTTTGAGAGAAAAGAGACCCAGTACTTC.

J is TRBJ2-2 and V is TRBV5-1, with D hard to call. The CDR3 has 15 amino acids. V lost 0 bases, J lost 7 bases, and 13 bases lay in between. In germline, CDR1 is SGHRS, CDR2 YFSETQ. The CDR3 sequence is CASSLVTLLDGELFF. CDR3 DNA: TGCGCCAGCAGCTTGGTGACTCTCTTGGACGGGGAGCTGTTTTTT.

The chain recombines TRBV10-3 with TRBJ2-7; no definite D call. Trimming took 3 bases from V and 1 from J, leaving 7 bases between them. This CDR3 comprises 13 residues. Germline V CDR1 and CDR2: ENHRY, SYGVKD. CDR3 sequence: CAISERTSYEQYF. The DNA of the CDR3 is TGTGCCATCAGTGAACGTACTTCCTACGAGCAGTACTTC.